Sequencing of this T cell receptor beta chain was carried out in a study of tumor-infiltrating lymphocytes in primary liver carcinoma (dated 2017 in TCRdb). Some background on the complete study: Of the five patients, three men and two women aged 30 to 69 years, four had hepatocellular carcinoma and one had combined HCC and intrahepatic cholangiocarcinoma. The tumors of the five patients were staged as T1-T3 N0M0, with maximum diameters ranging from 4.2 to 10 cm. TCRbeta repertoire sequencing, expression microarrays and whole-exome sequencing were combined in the study across five regions of each liver tumor, with adjacent normal tissue and blood also included. The approximately 24 tumor region samples were profiled with Agilent mRNA microarrays so that TCRbeta repertoire diversity could be related to the local molecular phenotype. A total of 35 or so specimens from 5 patients underwent TCRbeta repertoire sequencing, comprising around 25 tumor regions, 5 adjacent noncancerous liver tissues and 5 peripheral blood samples. Each sample produced roughly 3.65 to 7.13 million productive TCRbeta reads, and read depth showed no significant difference between tissue types. Technical replicate repertoires showed high reproducibility, with mean shared-clone rates around 0.9 and correlation coefficients above 0.95.

This clonotype qualifies as medium-sized (0.01 to 0.1%). Its antigen remains undetermined. No per-base quality is available; no much larger clone lies one base away. Total RNA and DNA were co-extracted from around 18-30 mg of bulk tissue with the AllPrep DNA/RNA mini kit, without cell sorting. Surgical resection was performed in China between late 2015 and early 2016 on four to six patients with histopathologically diagnosed primary liver carcinoma. At the time of sampling, the patients had chronic HBV infection and had not received any treatment. Five spatially separated regions were sampled from each tumor: the superior, inferior, left-lateral and right-lateral poles, plus the tumor centre. Histological examination found more than 75% viable tumor cells in every tumor sample. Fresh tumor and adjacent tissue pieces were bisected; one half was stored in RNAlater at -80°C, the other sent for histology.

Study-wide conclusions, independent of this receptor: Pairs of tumor regions showed greater repertoire overlap (mean around 35%) than tumor-adjacent pairs (17%) or tumor-blood pairs (approximately 15%), which is consistent with antigen-driven expansion. The top 250 clones made up a significantly larger repertoire fraction in tumors than in blood (p = 0.039). Just about 7.5-25% of top clones turned up in all five regions of a tumor, which suggests spatial heterogeneity among tumor-infiltrating T cells. The study included only a handful of patients, and the authors note findings should be validated in a larger study. Because sequencing covered only the TCR beta chain and unpaired alpha chains were not captured, true repertoire diversity is likely underestimated. Since the samples were bulk and unsorted, there was no way to compare CD4+ and CD8+ T cell repertoires.

TCRbeta-specific cDNA was reverse-transcribed from 500 to 550 ng total RNA using a constant-region primer and ProtoScript II reverse transcriptase. Construction of the TCRbeta libraries relied on three nested rounds of multiplex PCR, following a slightly modified ARM-PCR procedure. Multiplex TRBV1-TRBV30 forward primers and a Cbeta reverse primer were used in the first two PCR rounds, each of which was run for approximately 9 cycles. Sample barcodes and Illumina adapters were attached in a final 25-cycle PCR using Deep VentR polymerase. Before sequencing, amplicons between 200 and 500 bp were purified from gel using a QIAquick gel extraction kit. TCRbeta amplicons were sequenced on an Illumina HiSeq 2500 with 250-bp paired-end reads. Processing in the source paper ran as follows. Trimmomatic v0.33 was used to quality-trim the reads, and FLASH v1.2.11 was used to merge paired reads so that full CDR3 sequences could be recovered. MiGEC v1.2.1b assigned V, D and J germline segments to the rearranged TCRbeta sequences. Clonotype statistics, along with Shannon-Wiener diversity indices, were calculated using VDJtools v1.0.0. Except for diversity analysis, only each sample's 250 most abundant clonotypes were used in subsequent analyses to reduce sampling bias. The public reads were reanalyzed by TCRdb: fastp trimming at Q25, MiXCR alignment, in-frame beta chains only. CDR3 protein duplicates are merged, each entry listing the most common genes and DNA. These V and J calls are TCRdb output, not the study's own analysis. This sample lists about 110,000 distinct CDR3 sequences; roughly 69% were detected once. The ten largest clones add up to 9.3% of the sample.

The junction shows trimming of 1 base on V and 3 bases on J, plus 10 bases between the germline ends. CDR1 is given as SGHAT and CDR2 as FQNNGV, both from the germline V gene. From the cysteine up to the phenylalanine, the CDR3 has a length of 14 residues. The CDR3 DNA has 42 bases and is translated from base 1. Source material: liver tumor tissue from sampling region 1. What the cell subset or site label conveys for this sample: tumor region T1, superior pole. Here the chain combines TRBV11-2 and TRBJ2-7; no D gene can be assigned with confidence. The sequence came from a woman between 55 and 75 years old with primary liver carcinoma and hepatitis B virus infection. CDR3 loop: CASSLVGVDYEQYF. The DNA sequence follows: TGTGCCAGCAGCTTAGTTGGGGTTGACTACGAGCAGTACTTC. Reference TRBV11-2 and TRBJ2-7 genes cover what lies past the CDR3, so the full variable domain is EAGVAQSPRYKIIEKRQSVAFWCNPISGHATLYWYQQILGQGPKLLIQFQNNGVVDDSQLPKDRFSAERLKGVDSTLKIQPAKLEDSAVYLCASSLVGVDYEQYFGPGTRLTVT.